Following are 6 T cell receptor beta chains from one sample sequenced in a study of T-cell reconstitution after alpha-beta-depleted transplantation in children. During its preparation, the TCRbeta library received unique molecular identifiers. Via MiXCR, TCRdb re-called the PCR reads, giving one row per CDR3 protein. Found here are over 200,000 distinct CDR3 sequences, roughly a tenth of them singletons; the top ten hold 25% to 30%. Here the sequenced sample was PBMCs, taken before TCRalphabeta/CD19-depleted stem cell transplant. The source of these receptors is a child under two years old with acute myeloid leukemia, due to receive a stem cell transplant.

This clonotype showed up many times. A read error may be the cause here, since a much bigger clone is one base away. The rearrangement links TRBV7-9 to TRBJ2-1; D is ambiguous. V gave up 1 base and J gave up 8 bases, with 3 bases separating them. CDR3 size: 11 residues. Germline lookup yields CDR1 SEHNR and CDR2 FQNEAQ (reference sequence). For the CDR3, the DNA is TGTGCCAGCAGCTTAGGCCATGAGCAGTTCTTC. As protein: CASSLGHEQFF.

This clonotype was found many times. The chain couples TRBV5-1 to TRBJ2-7, with no clear D. The CDR3 consists of 12 residues. V was pared by 1 base and J by 6 bases, with 8 bases between. Germline assignment: CDR1 SGHRS and CDR2 YFSETQ. Here the CDR3 reads CASSLLGFEQYF. The CDR3 DNA follows: TGCGCCAGCAGCTTGCTGGGGTTCGAGCAGTACTTC. Full variable domain (outside the CDR3, taken from reference TRBV5-1 and TRBJ2-7): KAGVTQTPRYLIKTRGQQVTLSCSPISGHRSVSWYQQTPGQGLQFLFEYFSETQRNKGNFPGRFSGRQFSNSRSEMNVSTLELGDSALYLCASSLLGFEQYFGPGTRLTVT.

The V and J genes are TRBV4-3 and TRBJ2-2; D remains ambiguous. The length of the CDR3 is 15 residues. Trimming pared 1 base from V and 5 bases from J, leaving 11 bases between. Germline V gene lookup returns CDR1 LGHNA and CDR2 YSLEER. The CDR3 bases are TGCGCCAGCAGCCAAGTAGGAGCAGGTACCGGGGAGCTGTTTTTT. Amino acids: CASSQVGAGTGELFF.

This clonotype was detected ten times or more. The chain links TRBV29-1 to TRBJ2-3; D unclear. Trimming cost V 3 bases and J 6 bases, with 10 bases left between them. Germline CDR1 SQVTM, CDR2 ANQGSEA. CDR3 length equals 12 residues. The CDR3: CSVEKFLDTQYF. CDR3 in DNA: TGCAGCGTTGAGAAGTTCTTGGATACGCAGTATTTT.

This clonotype was recorded at least ten times. The gene calls are TRBV7-2 and TRBJ2-7; 7 nucleotides align to TRBD2. From germline, CDR1 is SGHTA and CDR2 FQGNSA. The J segment lost 4 bases and the V segment lost 0 bases, leaving 6 bases of the junction unmatched. This CDR3 has 15 residues. This CDR3 reads CASSLANGGSYEQYF. DNA of the CDR3: TGTGCCAGCAGCTTAGCCAACGGGGGGAGTTACGAGCAGTACTTC.

At least ten counts were recorded for this clonotype. The chain combines TRBV27 with TRBJ1-5; TRBD1 agrees at 11 bases. The junction had 10 bases not matched to a gene; V was cut back by 8 bases and J by 1 base. The CDR3 has 17 amino acids. Germline CDR1 reads MNHEY; CDR2 reads SMNVEV (reference sequence). CDR3 coding DNA: TGTGCCAGCGGGCGGCGGACAGGGGGCTTGAGCAATCAGCCCCAGCATTTT. Amino acids: CASGRRTGGLSNQPQHF.